The T cell receptor (beta chain) under discussion was sequenced for a study of cytomegalovirus exposure and HLA in healthy donors. The PCR made use of 60 Vbeta and 13 Jbeta primers. TCRdb keeps only in-frame clones here, not all; method: immunoSEQ multiplex PCR. The sample has under 200,000 clones, 65% to 70% seen once. General study points: Prediction of most subjects' HLA-A and HLA-B alleles by TCR beta sequences was reportedly accurate. The study put 150 to 200 TCR beta chains on its list as cytomegalovirus-associated. TCR beta V- and J-gene trimming was later associated with a missense DCLRE1C variant. It was taken for granted in presence/absence analyses that sequencing depth across donors was roughly uniform.

A remark on this clone: Its specificity is not known. At one end, the junction sequence differs from germline, possibly due to a read error.

The sequencing sample was made of PBMCs. The clonotype was recovered from a woman aged 18 to 35 in good health and CMV-seropositive.

The CDR3 nucleotides are TGTGCCTCGAGGGTTAGCGGGAGGGGGTACAATGATCAGTTCTTC. As protein: CASRVSGRGYNDQFF. The V and J genes are TRBV30 and TRBJ2-1, with 11 bases lining up with TRBD2. Looked up from germline, CDR1 is GTSNPN and CDR2 is SVGIG (reference sequence). The CDR3 extends over 15 amino acids.